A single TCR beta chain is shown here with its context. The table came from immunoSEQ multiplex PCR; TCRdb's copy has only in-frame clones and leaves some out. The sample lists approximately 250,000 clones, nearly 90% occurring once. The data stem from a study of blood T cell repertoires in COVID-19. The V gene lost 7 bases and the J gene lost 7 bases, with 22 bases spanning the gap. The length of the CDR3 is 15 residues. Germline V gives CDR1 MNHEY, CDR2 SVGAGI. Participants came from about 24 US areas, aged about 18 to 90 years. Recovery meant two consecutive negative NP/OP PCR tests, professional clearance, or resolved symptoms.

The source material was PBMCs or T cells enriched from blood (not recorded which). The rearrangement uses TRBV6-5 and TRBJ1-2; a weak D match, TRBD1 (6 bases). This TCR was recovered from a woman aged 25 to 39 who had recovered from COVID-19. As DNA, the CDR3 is TGTGCCAGCACCCAATGGACAGAGCGATTCGGTGGCTACACCTTC. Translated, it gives CASTQWTERFGGYTF.